Listed below are T cell receptor beta chains from one sample, sequenced in a study of regulatory T cells in long-lasting Graves disease. TCRdb analysed the multiplex PCR reads with MiXCR anew, one entry per CDR3 protein. The sample has some 370,000 distinct CDR3 sequences; around 20% are singletons. Sequencing was performed on peripheral blood mononuclear cells (PBMCs), taken when the disease was refractory, from a patient treated with antithyroid drugs. Receptor source: a female donor with Graves disease. Each CDR3 is given with its conserved first and last residue. Fields, in order: V gene, J gene, CDR3 protein.

TRBV6-1	TRBJ2-5	CASGSSGKETQYF
TRBV12-3/TRBV12-4	TRBJ2-7	CASSYLAGSFSEQYF
TRBV5-5	TRBJ2-7	CASSPDGGGPYEQYF
TRBV7-2	TRBJ1-2	CASSLSQADYGYTF
TRBV6-2/TRBV6-3	TRBJ1-1	CASSYWGGGNTEAFF
TRBV27	TRBJ1-1	CASSSMPNTEAFF
TRBV11-2	TRBJ2-2	CASSFPRTEPNTGELFF
TRBV6-2/TRBV6-3	TRBJ1-1	CASSTTGSKAFF
TRBV18	TRBJ2-7	CASSRGEPYEQYF
TRBV12-3/TRBV12-4	TRBJ2-7	CASSFGRGLGEQYF
TRBV28	TRBJ2-7	CASSLGGLYEQYF
TRBV30	TRBJ2-7	CAWSSSGGYEQYF
TRBV7-2	TRBJ2-5	CASSLGQQETQYF
TRBV7-2	TRBJ1-2	CASSLVQGGYTF
TRBV12-3/TRBV12-4	TRBJ1-1	CAISIGGSNTEAFF
TRBV29-1	TRBJ2-7	CSVSQESYEQYF
TRBV18	TRBJ1-2	CASSQTTGGYGYTF
TRBV6-2/TRBV6-3	TRBJ1-5	CASSFEGFGQPQHF
TRBV20-1	TRBJ2-5	CSARLLTVETQYF
TRBV7-8	TRBJ1-1	CASSLGRRGNTEAFF
TRBV7-2	TRBJ1-2	CASTLSTGQRVYGYTF
TRBV28	TRBJ2-5	CASSRRIQETQYF
TRBV28	TRBJ2-5	CASSNHPITETQYF
TRBV11-1	TRBJ2-7	CASSIGQFLYEQYF
TRBV19	TRBJ1-4	CASRDRGLWEKLFF
TRBV5-8	TRBJ2-1	CASSLGGWEQFF
TRBV7-9	TRBJ1-1	CASSPWTGKFMNTEAFF
TRBV28	TRBJ1-2	CASSLVLGGGFYGYTF
TRBV5-5	TRBJ2-7	CASSHRDSGSYEQYF
TRBV27	TRBJ2-5	CASRIAGGGETQYF
TRBV3-1	TRBJ2-7	CASSPIGGASYEQCF
TRBV20-1	TRBJ2-1	CSASLSKATYNEQFF
TRBV6-5	TRBJ1-1	CASSYGDGGRLVPEAFF
TRBV7-9	TRBJ2-7	CASSPPDYEQYF
TRBV6-1	TRBJ1-6	CASTTGGRERSPLHF
TRBV25-1	TRBJ2-5	CASSEHTDRETQYF
TRBV28	TRBJ1-1	CASTARLRQLNTEAFF
TRBV5-1	TRBJ2-7	CASRRRTSAPDEQYF
TRBV20-1	TRBJ2-7	CSARGVRGLVFEQYF
TRBV24-1	TRBJ2-1	CATSDRYSYNEQFF
TRBV27	TRBJ2-2	CASMRLGTSGLGELFF
TRBV15	TRBJ1-2	CATSDWTQGALSYGYTF
TRBV12-3/TRBV12-4	TRBJ2-2	CASSGYAVQENTGELFF
TRBV27	TRBJ2-5	CASTGRWTSGRDRETQYF
TRBV10-3	TRBJ1-1	CATYPGTGRMNTEAFF
TRBV7-9	TRBJ2-6	CASSSLGPGANVLTF
TRBV3-1	TRBJ1-2	CASSLERDTWHDGYTF
TRBV30	TRBJ1-1	CAWSTRKGVQAFF
TRBV15	TRBJ2-7	CATSRDLGTSDEQYF
TRBV27	TRBJ1-6	CASSFQGMNSPLHF
TRBV11-1	TRBJ1-1	CASSPTGATEAFF
TRBV20-1	TRBJ2-2	CSAPKAGANTGELFF
TRBV6-5	TRBJ2-7	CASSSTGGTIYEQYF
TRBV4-3	TRBJ2-7	CASSQDFASGMSSYEQYF
TRBV29-1	TRBJ2-7	CSVERGSYEQYF